The entry that follows covers one T cell receptor (beta chain) sequence. Its antigen is not identified. Amplification from RNA transcripts yielded the TCR beta CDR3 regions. Second-round multiplex PCR followed a first-round RT-PCR using HTBI primers. TCRdb redid the calling of the multiplex PCR reads with MiXCR, one entry per CDR3 protein. Of about 740,000 distinct CDR3 sequences in the sample, 35% to 50% were seen once. PBMCs were isolated by Ficoll-Paque density gradient centrifugation, using roughly 9.7 ml of fresh peripheral blood as the starting material. The source of the sample is a study of Graves' ophthalmopathy and Graves' hyperthyroidism. Study overall: Untreated patients at initial diagnosis provided peripheral blood.

CDR1 and CDR2 (germline): LNHDA, SQIVND (reference sequence). The CDR3 spans 14 residues. V lost 6 bases and J 4 bases, leaving 14 bases between the germline ends. Study observations and caveats: Also, most clonotypes expanded in the thyroid above 0.001 frequency appeared in blood.

The sample comprised peripheral blood. The chain uses TRBV19 and TRBJ2-3, with D unclear. The source of this sequence is an adult man with Graves' ophthalmopathy. This chain's CDR3 is CASSRFWNSDTQYF. The CDR3 DNA reads as TGTGCCAGTAGCAGGTTTTGGAATTCAGATACGCAGTATTTT.